Given below is one T cell receptor (beta chain) in context. This clonotype was seen at least ten times. Its antigen is unknown. No base-level quality is on record; no much larger clone is a single base apart. The reads were generated on an Illumina HiSeq 2500. TCR beta libraries were prepared by quantitative 5'-RACE with molecular barcodes. Per the source publication's procedure: To identify disease-linked TCR variants, a new computational method was used, one built on a probabilistic model of VDJ rearrangement. The raw public reads went through TCRdb reprocessing: fastp at Q25, MiXCR clone calling, in-frame beta chains kept. When rows share a CDR3 protein, they turn into one entry using the most common DNA and genes. Here the V and J calls rest on TCRdb's processing, not on the authors' analysis. The sample table contains fewer than 750,000 distinct CDR3 sequences; only one count was recorded for under 20% of them. Around 20% of the sample comes from the top ten.

This record belongs to a study of CD8 T cells in ankylosing spondylitis (dated by TCRdb to between 2016 and 2019). About the investigation overall: The study profiled T cell receptor beta repertoires in healthy donors and ankylosing spondylitis patients to find disease-linked TCR variants. The whole study cohort included 85 to 120 healthy donors and 25 ankylosing spondylitis patients. Peripheral blood was sampled, and synovial fluid was also collected from ankylosing spondylitis patients.

Relative to germline, V is missing 0 bases and J is missing 9 bases, with 0 bases of the junction outside any gene match. Including the terminal cysteine and phenylalanine, the CDR3 comprises 13 residues. The retained sequence is limited to the CDR3, 39 bases, with the frame set at the first base. The germline V gene encodes CDR1 SGHRS and CDR2 YFSETQ. Overall results and qualifications from the work: In peripheral blood, the disease-linked clones were found at relatively low frequencies and had a CD8+ phenotype. The disease-linked clones were reported to be significantly enriched in matched synovial fluid samples from ankylosing spondylitis patients. Some motif variants were previously reported in synovial fluid and blood of reactive arthritis patients, suggesting common disease-initiation mechanisms. A TCR beta motif made up of fewer than 10 highly homologous amino acid variants appeared to be characteristic of blood from ankylosing spondylitis patients.

This chain is built from TRBV5-1 and TRBJ2-1; the central 10 bases match TRBD1. The TCR originated in a male donor with ankylosing spondylitis. The specimen was blood, either unsorted or a sorted T cell fraction (not recorded which). The CDR3 here reads CASSLGDRGEQFF. The DNA reads as follows: TGCGCCAGCAGCTTGGGGGACAGGGGTGAGCAGTTCTTC. Supplemented by the reference TRBV5-1 and TRBJ2-1 proteins around the CDR3, the complete variable domain is KAGVTQTPRYLIKTRGQQVTLSCSPISGHRSVSWYQQTPGQGLQFLFEYFSETQRNKGNFPGRFSGRQFSNSRSEMNVSTLELGDSALYLCASSLGDRGEQFFGPGTRLTVL.